The rows below give T cell receptor beta chains drawn from one sample of a study of shared clonotypes between healthy human individuals. Here immunoSEQ multiplex PCR was the method, and the copy in TCRdb shows in-frame clones only, minus some. The table records under 550,000 clones, 96% of them present only once. The material sequenced was naive CD4+ T cells sorted from blood. The receptors here all came from a woman younger than 45 in good health. CDR3s include the opening cysteine and the closing phenylalanine or tryptophan. Fields, in order: J gene, D gene, V gene, clone size, CDR3 DNA, CDR3 protein. A D gene is named only where the DNA matches it firmly. The size of a clone is reported for some rows only, either as once, few or many, or as a class for expanded clones.

>TRBJ2-3|NA|TRBV7-9|NA
TGTGCCAGCAGCCGCTCCGGAGGCACAGATACGCAGTATTTT
CASSRSGGTDTQYF
>TRBJ1-5|NA|TRBV30|NA
TGTGCCTGGAGTGGACAGACCAATCAGCCCCAGCATTTT
CAWSGQTNQPQHF
>TRBJ1-1|NA|TRBV28|once
TGTGCCACGGGGGATGGGTGGGACACTGAAGCTTTCTTT
CATGDGWDTEAFF
>TRBJ2-7|NA|TRBV4-1|NA
TGCGCCAGCAGCCAAGGCCAAACTAGCTTTCCCTCCTACGAGCAGTACTTC
CASSQGQTSFPSYEQYF
>TRBJ2-1|NA|TRBV5-6|NA
TGTGCCAGCAGCTTTATAGGTAAAAGCTCCTACAATGAGCAGTTCTTC
CASSFIGKSSYNEQFF
>TRBJ2-7|NA|TRBV28|NA
TGTGCCAGCAGTCCTAGTATTCTAGCGTCTACCTACGAGCAGTACTTC
CASSPSILASTYEQYF
>TRBJ2-7|TRBD1|TRBV28|NA
TGTGCCAGCAGTCGGGAAGGGACAGGCAACTCCTACGAGCAGTACTTC
CASSREGTGNSYEQYF
>TRBJ2-7|NA|TRBV28|NA
TGTGCCAGCAGTACTGTTCTAGGGGAGCAGTACTTC
CASSTVLGEQYF
>TRBJ1-6|NA|TRBV11-3|once
TGTGCCAGCAGCTGGGGGGGCTCGTCACCCCTCCACTTT
CASSWGGSSPLHF
>TRBJ2-7|NA|TRBV29-1|NA
TGCAGCGTTGCCCAACGACTGGGATACGAGCAGTACTTC
CSVAQRLGYEQYF
>TRBJ1-1|NA|TRBV21-1|once
TGTGCCAGCAGCAAAATTCCCGTAACGAAGGGGAAGAGGGCTGAAGCTTTCTTT
CASSKIPVTKGKRAEAFF
>TRBJ1-1|NA|TRBV6-1|NA
TGTGCCAGCAGTGAAGTGGGTGGAAACACTGAAGCTTTCTTT
CASSEVGGNTEAFF
>TRBJ2-3|TRBD2|TRBV7-6|NA
TGTGCCAGCAGCTCCAATAGCGGGAGGAGCACAGATACGCAGTATTTT
CASSSNSGRSTDTQYF
>TRBJ2-1|NA|TRBV6-6|NA
TGTGCCAGCAGTTCCGGACAAAATAAACGGTTCTTC
CASSSGQNKRFF
>TRBJ1-5|NA|TRBV6-1|NA
TGTGCCAGCAGTGAAGCCCAAAGTTCTGGGGGTCAGCCCCAGCATTTT
CASSEAQSSGGQPQHF
>TRBJ2-7|TRBD2|TRBV4-1|NA
TGCGCCAGCAGCCAACCCGGGAGGGGTACCTACGAGCAGTACTTC
CASSQPGRGTYEQYF
>TRBJ1-1|NA|TRBV28|NA
TGTGCCAGCAGTTCCGGGGGACGTGAAGCTTTCTTT
CASSSGGREAFF
>TRBJ2-7|TRBD2|TRBV27|NA
TGTGCCAGCAGTTTATCGTGGGCGGGGGGAACCTACGAGCAGTACTTC
CASSLSWAGGTYEQYF
>TRBJ1-5|NA|TRBV28|NA
TGTGCCAGCAGTTTAGGCCTTAGCAATCAGCCCCAGCATTTT
CASSLGLSNQPQHF
>TRBJ1-2|NA|TRBV28|NA
TGTGCCATCGCCGACCGGGGCTACACCTTC
CAIADRGYTF
>TRBJ2-5|NA|TRBV11-3|NA
TGTGCCACCCTGGTGGGAGTGTGGGAGACCCAGTACTTC
CATLVGVWETQYF
>TRBJ2-2|TRBD2|TRBV2|NA
TGTGCCAGCAGACACGGGGGGGGCTCAGACACCGGGGAGCTGTTTTTT
CASRHGGGSDTGELFF
>TRBJ1-5|NA|TRBV19|once
TGTGCCAGTAGAGAAACTACAGGGACCAATCAGCCCCAGCATTTT
CASRETTGTNQPQHF
>TRBJ1-5|NA|TRBV6-5|NA
TGTGCCAGCAGTTCCGGGGGGCTACAGCAGCCCCAGCATTTT
CASSSGGLQQPQHF
>TRBJ2-7|NA|TRBV6-1|once
TGTGCCAGCAGTGAAGCGGCGGGGCGCGAGCAGTACTTC
CASSEAAGREQYF
>TRBJ2-7|TRBD2|TRBV11-2|NA
TGTGCCAGCAGCCCCCAAGCTACTAGCGGGAGTCTCGAGCAGTACTTC
CASSPQATSGSLEQYF
>TRBJ1-5|TRBD1|TRBV5-5|NA
TGTGCCAGCAGCTTGGAAGGGGGCGCGGGCAATCAGCCCCAGCATTTT
CASSLEGGAGNQPQHF
>TRBJ1-2|TRBD1|TRBV5-1|NA
TGCGCCAGCAGCCCACTCGGGACAGCCCATGGCTACACCTTC
CASSPLGTAHGYTF
>TRBJ2-5|NA|TRBV5-1|NA
TGCGCCAGCAGCTTGGGTCTTGAGGGAGAGACCCAGTACTTC
CASSLGLEGETQYF
>TRBJ2-3|TRBD1|TRBV27|NA
TGTGCCAGCGGGCCGGGACAGGGAAGGGTCACAGATACGCAGTATTTT
CASGPGQGRVTDTQYF
>TRBJ1-5|NA|TRBV18|NA
TGTGCCAGCTCACCACCTGACCAGCCCCAGCATTTT
CASSPPDQPQHF
>TRBJ1-2|TRBD1|TRBV5-4|NA
TGTGCCAGCAGCCTCCCGGGGACAGCTTATGGCTACACCTTC
CASSLPGTAYGYTF
>TRBJ2-1|NA|TRBV7-9|NA
TGTGCCAGCAGCTTAGCGGGCAGGGTTCGGTACAATGAGCAGTTCTTC
CASSLAGRVRYNEQFF
>TRBJ2-2|NA|TRBV5-8|NA
TGTGCCAGCAGCTTGGAAGCTAGGGCCGGGGAGCTGTTTTTT
CASSLEARAGELFF
>TRBJ1-2|NA|TRBV2|once
TGTGCCAGCAGGGCGGACGGTCGCCTCTATGGCTACACCTTC
CASRADGRLYGYTF
>TRBJ1-1|TRBD1|TRBV27|NA
TGTGCCAGCAGCCGTTCTGGGACAGGGCGGGCTGAAGCTTTCTTT
CASSRSGTGRAEAFF
>TRBJ2-2|NA|TRBV5-1|NA
TGCGCCAGCAGCTTAGGGGGGGTGCCCACCGGGGAGCTGTTTTTT
CASSLGGVPTGELFF
>TRBJ2-7|NA|TRBV5-1|NA
TGCGCCAGCAGCTTTGGGGACGGAACCTACGAGCAGTACTTC
CASSFGDGTYEQYF
>TRBJ1-4|TRBD1|TRBV19|NA
TGTGCCAGTAGCAAGGACAGGGCCGAGGGAGTAAATGAAAAACTGTTTTTT
CASSKDRAEGVNEKLFF
>TRBJ1-4|TRBD1|TRBV6-6|NA
TGTGCCAGCAGGGGTATGGGGACAGGGGTTGAAAAACTGTTTTTT
CASRGMGTGVEKLFF
>TRBJ2-5|NA|TRBV6-5|NA
TGTGCCAGCACTACCCCTAGCGGAGGGGGGGAGACCCAGTACTTC
CASTTPSGGGETQYF
>TRBJ1-2|TRBD1|TRBV11-3|NA
TGTGCCAGCAGCTTTAGGACAGGGGAACGGATATGGTATGGCTACACCTTC
CASSFRTGERIWYGYTF
>TRBJ1-5|TRBD1|TRBV5-5|NA
TGTGCCAGCAGCCGGACAGGGCTCGGCAATCAGCCCCAGCATTTT
CASSRTGLGNQPQHF
>TRBJ1-2|TRBD1|TRBV6-5|NA
TGTGCCAGCACTGGGGACAGGGGGCTTGGCTACACCTTC
CASTGDRGLGYTF
>TRBJ2-3|TRBD1|TRBV11-2|NA
TGTGCCAGCAGCCGAGGGACAGCCGATACGCAGTATTTT
CASSRGTADTQYF
>TRBJ2-5|NA|TRBV18|NA
TGTGCCAGCTCATCCGAACCTGAGGGGACCCAGTACTTC
CASSSEPEGTQYF
>TRBJ1-1|NA|TRBV18|NA
TGTGCCAGCTCACCAGGGAGGACTGAAGCTTTCTTT
CASSPGRTEAFF
>TRBJ1-4|NA|TRBV27|NA
TGTGCCAGCAGTCCCAGGGACGATAATGAAAAACTGTTTTTT
CASSPRDDNEKLFF
>TRBJ2-6|TRBD2|TRBV27|NA
TGTGCCACGGGGGTGAGCGGGGTCCCCTCTGGGGCCAACGTCCTGACTTTC
CATGVSGVPSGANVLTF
>TRBJ1-5|TRBD1|TRBV29-1|NA
TGCAGCGTTGAGGGGGACAGGGCTCTAAGCAATCAGCCCCAGCATTTT
CSVEGDRALSNQPQHF
>TRBJ2-7|NA|TRBV7-9|once
TGTGCCAGCAGCTTAAGTGGCTACGAGCAGTACTTC
CASSLSGYEQYF
>TRBJ1-1|NA|TRBV19|NA
TGTGCCAGTAGTATGGGGGGAGTGGACACTGAAGCTTTCTTT
CASSMGGVDTEAFF
>TRBJ2-7|NA|TRBV19|NA
TGTGCCAGTAGGCCACCCAACGGGGACCGCTACGAGCAGTACTTC
CASRPPNGDRYEQYF
>TRBJ2-7|NA|TRBV4-1|NA
TGCGCCAGCAGCGAGATAGGGGGCTACGAGCAGTACTTC
CASSEIGGYEQYF
>TRBJ2-5|NA|TRBV7-6|NA
TGTGCCAGCAGCCCAACCCGGAGGAGGGAGACCCAGTACTTC
CASSPTRRRETQYF
>TRBJ2-3|NA|TRBV7-8|NA
TGTGCCAGCAGCTTAGGTCGGAAAAGCACAGATACGCAGTATTTT
CASSLGRKSTDTQYF